This T cell receptor beta chain was retrieved from a study of blood T cell repertoires in COVID-19. Study-wide context: Sites across the United States, Italy and Spain contributed samples from acute and convalescent COVID-19. Nucleic acid was either cDNA or gDNA, and it came from T cells, B-cell-depleted T cells, or PBMCs.

Methods used by the authors: Amplification of reference gene primers was used by the study to estimate nucleated cell counts. Libraries were prepared by immunoSEQ multiplex PCR; TCRdb keeps only in-frame clonotypes and omits some of them. The DNA was the basis for D and trimming; V, J and clone size are from that table. This sample has over 150,000 clones, with just over 85% found just once. The clonotype originates from a man aged 45 to 65 with active or convalescent COVID-19. Material: peripheral blood.

Here the CDR3 reads CASSRETGANVLTF. The CDR3 DNA reads TGTGCCAGCAGTAGGGAGACTGGGGCCAACGTCCTGACTTTC. The chain carries TRBV6-5 and TRBJ2-6, with D possibly being TRBD2 (5 bases). V was cut by 5 bases and J by 2 bases, with 7 bases left in between. Per germline, CDR1 MNHEY and CDR2 SVGAGI. The CDR3 has 14 amino acids.